This T cell receptor beta chain was sequenced for a study of blood T cell repertoires in COVID-19. About the research overall: The United States, Italy and Spain provided the acute and convalescent COVID-19 samples.

Study processing details: Amplifying reference gene primers gave estimates of nucleated cell counts. Sequencing used immunoSEQ multiplex PCR; TCRdb keeps in-frame clones, though not all of them. V and J calls and clone size come straight from that table; D and trimming were deduced from the DNA. This sample has some 180,000 clones, with 70% to 85% found just once. CDR3 size: 17 residues. After removal of 3 bases from V and 8 bases from J, the junction contained 10 bases not matched to a gene. The germline CDR1 and CDR2 sequences are KGHDR and SFDVKD. Sequencing was carried out using peripheral blood. The chain is built from TRBV24-1 and TRBJ2-2; TRBD2 matches at 11 bases. This clonotype was obtained from a man aged 50-59 years who had recovered from COVID-19. The CDR3 is CATSDPSGRMDAGELFF. DNA for the CDR3: TGTGCCACCAGTGATCCTAGCGGGAGGATGGACGCGGGGGAGCTGTTTTTT.